One sample yielded the 29 T cell receptor beta chains listed below, sequenced in a study of blood T cell repertoires in COVID-19. Using immunoSEQ multiplex PCR, the repertoire was profiled, and TCRdb retains in-frame clones only, with some absent. Of under 300,000 clones listed, around 89% are singletons. The sample was peripheral blood. Receptor source: a woman aged 35 to 49 who had recovered from COVID-19.

V gene TRBV27 combines with J gene TRBJ2-1, with 12 bases matching TRBD1. The CDR3 length is 18 residues. Per germline, CDR1 MNHEY and CDR2 SMNVEV (reference sequence). V trimming: 3 bases; J trimming: 11 bases; junction bases outside the gene matches: 17. The chain's CDR3 is CASSFNLGTGGLGVKQFF. CDR3 coding DNA: TGTGCCAGCAGTTTCAATCTCGGGACAGGGGGCTTAGGGGTCAAGCAGTTCTTC.

The V and J genes are TRBV19 and TRBJ1-2; D is unclear. The CDR3 has 14 amino acids. The ends were cut back, 2 bases at V and 3 bases at J, with 10 bases in the middle. Germline values: CDR1 LNHDA, CDR2 SQIVND (reference sequence). The CDR3: CASSIMRRDYGYTF. Written as DNA, the CDR3 is TGTGCCAGTAGTATAATGAGGAGGGACTATGGCTACACCTTC.

V is TRBV19 and J is TRBJ2-3; TRBD2 aligns across 8 bases. After removal of 6 bases from V and 6 bases from J, the junction contained 5 bases not matched to a gene. Germline V gene lookup returns CDR1 LNHDA and CDR2 SQIVND (reference sequence). CDR3 length: 13 amino acids. CDR3 residues: CASRTSAKDTQYF. In DNA form, the CDR3 reads TGTGCCAGTAGGACTAGCGCCAAGGATACGCAGTATTTT.

The chain employs TRBV28 and TRBJ2-1, with TRBD2 matching 8 bases. This CDR3 is built from 15 residues. V was pared by 5 bases and J by 8 bases, with 11 bases of the junction left unmatched. The germline V gene has CDR1 MDHEN and CDR2 SYDVKM. CDR3 coding DNA: TGTGCCAGCAGTCCCGGAGGGGTTAGCGGGGATGAGCAGTTCTTC. Translation gives CASSPGGVSGDEQFF.

The chain combines TRBV10-3 with TRBJ2-1, with 7 positions matching TRBD2. J was trimmed by 8 bases and V by 6 bases; bases with no gene match: 10. The CDR3 has 14 amino acids. Germline values: CDR1 ENHRY, CDR2 SYGVKD. The CDR3 sequence: CAISHTKTSDEQFF. The CDR3 region has the DNA TGTGCCATCAGCCACACAAAAACTAGCGATGAGCAGTTCTTC.

The chain has TRBV12-3 or TRBV12-4 and TRBJ2-1; TRBD2 is a possible D gene (6 bases). The CDR3 is 13 amino acids. V lost 5 bases to trimming and J lost 8 bases, with 13 bases between them. The DNA of the CDR3 is TGTGCCAGCAGTCCCCTCGGCGGGGATGAGCAGTTCTTC. This gives the protein CASSPLGGDEQFF.

The V and J genes are TRBV6-2 or TRBV6-3 and TRBJ2-7; TRBD2 matches at 9 bases. The CDR3 is made up of 15 amino acids. J lost 2 bases, V lost 2 bases, and 4 bases had no gene match. CDR1 and CDR2 from the germline V gene are MNHEY and SVGEGT. This CDR3 is CASSYSGRSAYEQYF. Written as DNA, the CDR3 is TGTGCCAGCAGTTACAGCGGGAGGTCCGCCTACGAGCAGTACTTC.

This clone was seen a single time. V usage is TRBV29-1 and J usage is TRBJ2-1; D is ambiguous. The CDR3 covers 13 residues. V lost 4 bases, J lost 7 bases, and 14 bases lay in between. CDR1 and CDR2 (germline): SQVTM, ANQGSEA. The chain's CDR3 is CSVVVAGWNEQFF. The CDR3 DNA reads as TGCAGCGTTGTCGTGGCCGGGTGGAATGAGCAGTTCTTC.

The chain couples TRBV6-4 to TRBJ2-1; 14 bases are a match to TRBD2. Germline assignment: CDR1 MRHNA and CDR2 SNTAGT. V was clipped by 6 bases and J by 5 bases; unmatched bases: 9. The CDR3 has 17 amino acids. The CDR3, as DNA: TGTGCCAGCAGGCCGACTAGCGGGAGGGTGGGGAACAATGAGCAGTTCTTC. Translated, it gives CASRPTSGRVGNNEQFF.

V and J are TRBV27 and TRBJ2-7, with 9 bases matching TRBD1. V was pared by 2 bases and J by 0 bases, with 5 bases of the junction left unmatched. The CDR3 runs 16 residues. CDR1 is MNHEY and CDR2 is SMNVEV in the germline V gene (reference sequence). CDR3: CASSLPGTGTSYEQYV. CDR3 bases: TGTGCCAGCAGTTTACCCGGGACAGGGACCTCCTACGAGCAGTACGTC.

This chain joins TRBV5-1 and TRBJ1-4; the match to TRBD1 covers 7 bases. Losses at the gene ends were 4 bases for V and 2 bases for J; bases not matched to a gene: 8. There are 16 residues in the CDR3. Germline V gene lookup returns CDR1 SGHRS and CDR2 YFSETQ. The CDR3 DNA is TGCGCCAGCAGCATACGACAGGGAGCTACTAATGAAAAACTGTTTTTT. Protein: CASSIRQGATNEKLFF.

The rearrangement joins TRBV9 to TRBJ2-7; 7 nucleotides agree with TRBD2. The ends lost 7 bases at V and 7 bases at J; junction bases unmatched: 8. This CDR3 region has 12 residues. CDR1 and CDR2 from the germline V gene are SGDLS and YYNGEE. The CDR3 region has the DNA TGTGCCAGCGGCCGGGGGGTCGGTGAGCAGTACTTC. This encodes CASGRGVGEQYF. Full variable domain (remainder filled in from reference TRBV9 and TRBJ2-7): DSGVTQTPKHLITATGQRVTLRCSPRSGDLSVYWYQQSLDQGLQFLIQYYNGEERAKGNILERFSAQQFPDLHSELNLSSLELGDSALYFCASGRGVGEQYFGPGTRLTVT.

The V gene is TRBV4-1, the J gene TRBJ1-4, with 10 bases lining up with TRBD1. The J segment lost 4 bases and the V segment lost 4 bases, leaving 6 bases of the junction unmatched. The CDR3 is made up of 16 amino acids. Per germline, CDR1 MGHRA and CDR2 YSYEKL. CDR3 loop: CASSPSRTGGNEKLFF. The CDR3 bases are TGCGCCAGCAGCCCCTCCCGGACAGGGGGTAATGAAAAACTGTTTTTT.

The V call is TRBV28, the J call TRBJ2-3, with no clear D. Trimming removed 5 bases at V and 2 bases at J, with 5 bases between. CDR1 and CDR2 (germline): MDHEN, SYDVKM. This CDR3 has 12 amino acids. This CDR3 is CASSRSTDTQYF. As DNA, the CDR3 is TGTGCCAGCAGTCGGTCCACAGATACGCAGTATTTT.

V and J are TRBV28 and TRBJ1-1; D remains ambiguous. CDR3 length equals 12 residues. Trimming took 3 bases from V and 5 from J, leaving 7 bases between them. The germline V gene encodes CDR1 MDHEN and CDR2 SYDVKM. CDR3 region: CASSLEETEAFF. CDR3 DNA sequence: TGTGCCAGCAGTTTGGAGGAGACTGAAGCTTTCTTT.

The chain joins TRBV30 to TRBJ1-2; a possible D gene is TRBD1 (6 bases). V lost 3 bases and J 6 bases, leaving 8 bases between the germline ends. The CDR3 has 11 amino acids. Germline-derived CDR1 and CDR2 are GTSNPN and SVGIG (reference sequence). CDR3 DNA sequence: TGTGCCTGGAGCAGGGGTAATGGCTACACCTTC. Residues: CAWSRGNGYTF.

The chain joins TRBV6-5 to TRBJ2-2; weak D call: TRBD2 (6 bases). Germline loops: CDR1 MNHEY, CDR2 SVGAGI. CDR3 length: 14 residues. The ends were cut back, 6 bases at V and 6 bases at J, with 14 bases in the middle. CDR3 region: CASRPGGAAGELFF. The CDR3 DNA is TGTGCCAGCAGGCCCGGGGGAGCTGCCGGGGAGCTGTTTTTT.

This chain joins TRBV6-6 and TRBJ2-5; the match to TRBD1 covers 8 bases. The CDR3 runs to 13 residues. The germline gives CDR1 MNHNY, CDR2 SVGAGI (reference sequence). Losses at the gene ends were 6 bases for V and 13 bases for J; bases not matched to a gene: 13. Here the CDR3 DNA reads TGTGCCAGCAGCACAGGGGGTGTTAATGTCCCGTACTTC. It translates to CASSTGGVNVPYF.

This chain links TRBV24-1 with TRBJ2-5, with 7 bases identical to TRBD1. The junction had 4 bases not matched to a gene; V was cut back by 0 bases and J by 4 bases. The CDR3 is made up of 15 amino acids. CDR1 is KGHDR, CDR2 SFDVKD, per germline. The CDR3 DNA is TGTGCCACCAGTGATTTGATGACAGGGAGAGAGACCCAGTACTTC. Translating it yields CATSDLMTGRETQYF.

The CDR3, as DNA: TGTGCCACCAGCGGCGGGGGAGATACGCAGTATTTT. Protein sequence: CATSGGGDTQYF. V gene TRBV15 combines with J gene TRBJ2-3; 7 bases are a match to TRBD2. The CDR3 covers 12 residues. CDR1 LNHNV and CDR2 YYDKDF come from the germline V gene (reference sequence). V was clipped by 5 bases and J by 5 bases; unmatched bases: 1. The full variable domain, completed using reference TRBV15 and TRBJ2-3, is DAMVIQNPRYQVTQFGKPVTLSCSQTLNHNVMYWYQQKSSQAPKLLFHYYDKDFNNEADTPDNFQSRRPNTSFCFLDIRSPGLGDTAMYLCATSGGGDTQYFGPGTRLTVL.

This chain uses TRBV11-2 with TRBJ2-1; 7 nucleotides align to TRBD2. The CDR3 is made up of 18 amino acids. Trimming cost V 5 bases and J 0 bases; bases outside gene matches: 13. Germline V gene sequence: CDR1 SGHAT, CDR2 FQNNGV. CDR3 amino acids: CASSPRPGTNYSYNEQFF. CDR3 in DNA: TGTGCCAGCAGCCCTAGACCCGGGACTAACTACTCCTACAATGAGCAGTTCTTC.

This chain uses TRBV18 with TRBJ1-3; weak D call: TRBD1 (6 bases). This CDR3 is 13 amino acids long. CDR1 and CDR2 from the germline V gene are KGHSH and LQKENI. The V end was cut by 2 bases, the J end by 12 bases, with 14 bases between. CDR3 in amino acids: CASSPTPGGHIYF. Written as DNA, the CDR3 is TGTGCCAGCTCACCAACGCCTGGGGGCCACATATATTTT.

This chain links TRBV15 with TRBJ2-5, with D possibly being TRBD1 (5 bases). The CDR3 is made up of 13 amino acids. The V end was cut by 5 bases, the J end by 5 bases, with 12 bases between. Germline values: CDR1 LNHNV, CDR2 YYDKDF (reference sequence). CDR3 sequence: CATSQMGRETQYF. CDR3 DNA: TGTGCCACCAGCCAGATGGGGCGGGAGACCCAGTACTTC.

This sequence joins TRBV19 and TRBJ1-4; 7 bases agree with TRBD1. Germline assignment: CDR1 LNHDA and CDR2 SQIVND (reference sequence). The V segment lost 5 bases and the J segment 8 bases; nucleotides outside the gene matches: 11. The CDR3 length is 15 residues. CDR3 in DNA: TGTGCCAGTAGTGGCCGGGACAGTGCTTGGGAAAAACTGTTTTTT. Amino acids: CASSGRDSAWEKLFF.

The CDR3 loop reads CASSLRGLSQETQYF. As DNA, the CDR3 is TGCGCCAGCAGCCTCAGGGGGCTTTCCCAAGAGACCCAGTACTTC. The chain carries TRBV5-1 and TRBJ2-5, with 8 positions matching TRBD1. There are 15 residues in the CDR3. Germline loops: CDR1 SGHRS, CDR2 YFSETQ. The V and J ends lost 4 bases and 1 base, in that order; junction bases with no gene match: 6.

The rearrangement joins TRBV5-5 to TRBJ2-3; no definite D call. The V end was cut by 4 bases, the J end by 7 bases, with 13 bases between. In germline, CDR1 is SGHKS, CDR2 YYEKEE (reference sequence). The CDR3 has 13 residues. CDR3 region: CASSQAPENTQYF. The CDR3 DNA reads TGTGCCAGCAGCCAAGCCCCGGAGAATACGCAGTATTTT.

This chain's CDR3 is CASSPGLLVTEAFF. CDR3 DNA sequence: TGTGCCAGCAGCCCCGGGTTGCTGGTCACTGAAGCTTTCTTT. This chain links TRBV6-2 or TRBV6-3 with TRBJ1-1; no firm D call. Trimming stripped 6 bases from V and 4 bases from J, with 15 bases between. This CDR3 region has 14 residues. Germline V gene lookup returns CDR1 MNHEY and CDR2 SVGEGT.

The chain is built from TRBV29-1 and TRBJ2-1; D gene unclear. V lost 3 bases, J lost 0 bases, and 9 bases lay in between. The germline V gene encodes CDR1 SQVTM and CDR2 ANQGSEA. This CDR3 region has 14 residues. The CDR3 loop is CSVEGPSSYNEQFF. In DNA form, the CDR3 reads TGCAGCGTTGAGGGCCCAAGCTCCTACAATGAGCAGTTCTTC.

The chain links TRBV30 to TRBJ1-5, with D uncertain. CDR3 length: 13 residues. Germline loops: CDR1 GTSNPN, CDR2 SVGIG (reference sequence). V was trimmed by 1 base and J by 5 bases, leaving 9 bases between them. The CDR3 bases are TGTGCCTGGAGTGGTGACGGAGATCAGCCCCAGCATTTT. Translating gives CAWSGDGDQPQHF. The full variable domain, rest sourced from reference TRBV30 and TRBJ1-5, is SQTIHQWPATLVQPVGSPLSLECTVEGTSNPNLYWYRQAAGRGLQLLFYSVGIGQISSEVPQNLSASRPQDRQFILSSKKLLLSDSGFYLCAWSGDGDQPQHFGDGTRLSIL.